Listed below are T cell receptor beta chains from one sample, sequenced in a study of regulatory T cells in long-lasting Graves disease. In TCRdb, the multiplex PCR reads were re-called with MiXCR into one record per CDR3 protein. The sample lists under 350,000 distinct CDR3 sequences, roughly a fifth occurring once. The source material was peripheral blood mononuclear cells (PBMCs), sampled when the disease was refractory, from a patient treated with antithyroid drugs. Receptors were obtained from a female donor with Graves disease. Each CDR3 is given with its conserved first and last residue. D genes are given only for firm matches. The size field is filled for only some rows; it gives once, few, many or a size class.

v_call	j_call	d_call	clone_size	cdr3_nt	cdr3_aa
TRBV12-5	TRBJ2-5	TRBD2	many	TGTGCTAGTGGTTTTTCGTCAGTCTTGGCGGGAGGGGAGACCCAGTACTTC	CASGFSSVLAGGETQYF
TRBV4-1	TRBJ2-7	TRBD2	.	TGCGCCAGCAGCCAAGACCCCAGCGGGAGGGCGTACGAGCAGTACTTC	CASSQDPSGRAYEQYF
TRBV7-8	TRBJ2-7	TRBD2	.	TGTGCCAGCAGCTTGGGGGGGCCTAGCGGGAGCGGGCGCCTCTCCTACGAGCAGTACTTC	CASSLGGPSGSGRLSYEQYF
TRBV7-2	TRBJ2-2	.	many	TGTGCCAGCAGCCGACGGGAGCGGAACACCGGGGAGCTGTTTTTT	CASSRRERNTGELFF
TRBV6-1	TRBJ2-2	TRBD1	few	TGTGCCAGCAGGGACAGGGGCCGAACGAACACCGGGGAGCTGTTTTTT	CASRDRGRTNTGELFF
TRBV7-9	TRBJ1-5	.	many	TGTGCCAGCAGCCTGACAGATCAGCCCCAGCATTTT	CASSLTDQPQHF
TRBV19	TRBJ1-1	.	.	TGTGCCAGTAGTATTACCGGGACCGCTCCCAAGGCTTTCTTT	CASSITGTAPKAFF
TRBV29-1	TRBJ2-2	.	few	TGCAGCGTTGAACCGGGGAACACCGGGGAGCTGTTTTTT	CSVEPGNTGELFF
TRBV9	TRBJ2-7	TRBD1	many	TGTGCCAGCAGCGTTGGGACAGGGAGCGCCTACGAGCAGTACTTC	CASSVGTGSAYEQYF
TRBV3-1	TRBJ2-7	.	few	TGTGCCAGCAGCCAAGCCAGCCAGTCCTACGAGCAGTACTTC	CASSQASQSYEQYF
TRBV7-8	TRBJ1-6	.	many	TGTGCCAGCAGCTTTAAACAGATGGGTTCACCCCTCCACTTT	CASSFKQMGSPLHF
TRBV3-1	TRBJ1-1	.	many	TGTGCCAGCAGCCAAGAGCTTGCGTTTATCGGAGCTTTCTTT	CASSQELAFIGAFF
TRBV19	TRBJ1-5	.	.	TGTGCCAGTAGTCTGGGACCGGAGAATCAGCCCCAGCATTTT	CASSLGPENQPQHF
TRBV18	TRBJ2-6	.	.	TGTGCCAGCTCCGTCGGAGCTGGGGCCAACGTCCTGACTTTC	CASSVGAGANVLTF
TRBV28	TRBJ2-2	.	.	TGTGCCAGCAGTTTAAAAGGGGCCACCGGGGAGCTGTTTTTT	CASSLKGATGELFF
TRBV28	TRBJ1-5	TRBD1	many	TGTGCCAGCAGTTCCAGGGGGCGCGGGTATCAGCCCCAGCATTTT	CASSSRGRGYQPQHF
TRBV20-1	TRBJ1-5	TRBD1	many	TGCAGTGCTTCGGGACAGGGACATCAGCCCCAGCATTTT	CSASGQGHQPQHF
TRBV15	TRBJ2-5	.	.	TGTGCCGCCAGCAGAGCCGGGGCGGACGGAGAGACCCAGTACTTC	CAASRAGADGETQYF
TRBV5-1	TRBJ2-7	.	few	TGCGCCAGCAGCTTGTCTTCCCCGGGGGACGAGCAGTACTTC	CASSLSSPGDEQYF
TRBV20-1	TRBJ2-5	TRBD2	.	TGCAGTTCAGTCCTAGCGGGGGGCGGGGAGACCCAGTACTTC	CSSVLAGGGETQYF
TRBV2	TRBJ2-5	.	many	TGTGCCAGCAAAGACAGTAAAGAGACCCAGTACTTC	CASKDSKETQYF
TRBV28	TRBJ1-5	.	many	TGTGCCAGCAGTTTCTTAGGTTTGCGGATCAATCAGCCCCAGCATTTT	CASSFLGLRINQPQHF
TRBV11-2	TRBJ2-7	.	.	TGTGCCAGCGGCCAAGGGACGGGATACGAGCAGTACTTC	CASGQGTGYEQYF
TRBV2	TRBJ2-1	.	few	TGTGCCAGCAGTGGCGTCATAGGGGAGGCTGAGCAGTTCTTC	CASSGVIGEAEQFF
TRBV7-3	TRBJ1-1	.	many	TGTGCCAGCAGCATGACAGGAGAGGACACTGAAGCTTTCTTT	CASSMTGEDTEAFF
TRBV11-2	TRBJ2-2	TRBD2	.	TGTGCCAGCAGCTTTCGTATAGCGGGCGGAGTCGGGGAGCTGTTTTTT	CASSFRIAGGVGELFF
TRBV19	TRBJ2-3	.	.	TGTGCCAGTGCATCGACAGGACCAGATACGCAGTATTTT	CASASTGPDTQYF
TRBV27	TRBJ2-7	.	many	TGTGCCAGCAGTCCGGATACACGACTGTACGAGCAGTACTTC	CASSPDTRLYEQYF
TRBV12-3/TRBV12-4	TRBJ1-2	TRBD1	many	TGTGCCAGCAGTTTCACAGGGGACTATGGCTACACCTTC	CASSFTGDYGYTF
TRBV7-9	TRBJ2-7	.	.	TGTGCCAGCAGCGGGGATCCTGGGGACGAGCAGTACTTC	CASSGDPGDEQYF
TRBV28	TRBJ2-5	.	many	TGTGCCAGCAGTCCAGGGGTATTTATCGAGACCCAGTACTTC	CASSPGVFIETQYF
TRBV18	TRBJ1-2	.	.	TGTGCCAGCTCACTTGAATCTAACTATGGCCACACCTTC	CASSLESNYGHTF
TRBV20-1	TRBJ2-5	TRBD2	few	TGCAGTGCTAGGGCGTTAGCGGGCTTAGAGACCCAGTACTTC	CSARALAGLETQYF
TRBV20-1	TRBJ1-4	.	many	TGCAGTGCTAGGGGACGAGATTTTGAAAAACTGTTTTTT	CSARGRDFEKLFF
TRBV29-1	TRBJ2-5	.	few	TGCAGCGCCGCGAGGTGGGGGAGGCCCCAAGAGACCCAGTACTTC	CSAARWGRPQETQYF
TRBV28	TRBJ1-2	.	many	TGTGCCAGCATGGCCCATGGCTATGGCTACACCTTC	CASMAHGYGYTF
TRBV9	TRBJ2-5	TRBD2	many	TGTGCCAGCAGCGCCGCTAGCGGGAGGGAAGAGACCCAGTACTTC	CASSAASGREETQYF
TRBV5-1	TRBJ1-1	.	.	TGCGCCAGCAGCGTGGGCCCTGAAGCTTTCTTT	CASSVGPEAFF
TRBV18	TRBJ1-4	.	many	TGTGCCAGCTCACCAGGGGTGGACGAAAAACTGTTTTTT	CASSPGVDEKLFF
TRBV20-1	TRBJ2-3	TRBD2	few	TGCAGTGCTAGTATACCAGGGAGGGTCACAGATACGCAGTATTTT	CSASIPGRVTDTQYF
TRBV7-6	TRBJ2-7	.	many	TGTGCCAGCAGCCCGGACTCCTCGGGCGAGCAGTACTTC	CASSPDSSGEQYF
TRBV27	TRBJ2-7	TRBD2	.	TGTGCCAGCAGTTTATCTGCGGGCGGGAGCTCCTACGAGCAGTACTTC	CASSLSAGGSSYEQYF
TRBV20-1	TRBJ1-1	.	many	TGCAGTGCTAGAGATCGTGGGGACCTGGGGACTGAAGCTTTCTTT	CSARDRGDLGTEAFF
TRBV28	TRBJ2-1	.	many	TGCGCCAGCAGCTTTAGCTCCTACAATGAGCAGTTCTTC	CASSFSSYNEQFF
TRBV30	TRBJ1-4	TRBD1	.	TGTGCCTGGAGTGTAGGGGGACAGGCTAATGAAAAACTGTTTTTT	CAWSVGGQANEKLFF